This T cell receptor beta chain was obtained from a study of cytomegalovirus exposure and HLA in healthy donors. The CDR3 extends over 16 amino acids. The J segment lost 6 bases and the V segment lost 5 bases, leaving 9 bases of the junction unmatched. Germline CDR1 SNHLY, CDR2 FYNNEI. In the PCR, 60 Vbeta and 13 Jbeta primers were used. Profiling relied on immunoSEQ multiplex PCR, and the TCRdb table lists in-frame clones only, not all of them. The sample has approximately 140,000 clones, more than 60% seen once. The sequenced sample consisted of PBMCs. This TCR came from a male donor in good health and CMV-seronegative. The rearrangement uses TRBV2 and TRBJ2-3, with TRBD2 matching over 12 bases. The CDR3 bases are TGTGCCAGCAGTAAGAAAAACGGACTAGCGGGGGATACGCAGTATTTT. Amino acids: CASSKKNGLAGDTQYF.